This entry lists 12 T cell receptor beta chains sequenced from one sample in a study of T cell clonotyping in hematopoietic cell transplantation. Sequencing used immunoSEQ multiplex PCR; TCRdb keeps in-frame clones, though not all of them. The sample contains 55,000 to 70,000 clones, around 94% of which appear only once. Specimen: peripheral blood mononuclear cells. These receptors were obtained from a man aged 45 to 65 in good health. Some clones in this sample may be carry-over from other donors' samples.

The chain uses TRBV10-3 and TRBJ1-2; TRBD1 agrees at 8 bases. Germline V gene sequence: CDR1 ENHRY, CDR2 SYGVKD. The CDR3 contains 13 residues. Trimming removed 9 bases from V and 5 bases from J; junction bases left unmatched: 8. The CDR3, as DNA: TGTGCCATAACAGGGGGAGCCTCTTATGGCTACACCTTC. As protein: CAITGGASYGYTF.

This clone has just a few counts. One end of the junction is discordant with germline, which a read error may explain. CDR3 in amino acids: CASRGPAEISRF. CDR3 bases: TGTGCCAGCAGGGGGCCAGCAGAAATCTCCCGCTTC. The genes are TRBV2 and TRBJ1-2; perhaps TRBD1 as D (5 bases). The CDR3 is 12 residues long. CDR1 is SNHLY, CDR2 FYNNEI, per germline.

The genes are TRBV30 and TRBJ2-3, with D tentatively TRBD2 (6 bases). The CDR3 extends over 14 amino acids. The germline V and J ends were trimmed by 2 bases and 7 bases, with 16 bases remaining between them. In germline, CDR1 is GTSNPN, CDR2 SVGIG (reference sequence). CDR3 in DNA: TGTGCCTGGAGTCCAGGATCCCGGGAGAATACGCAGTATTTT. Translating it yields CAWSPGSRENTQYF. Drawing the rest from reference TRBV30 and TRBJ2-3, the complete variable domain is SQTIHQWPATLVQPVGSPLSLECTVEGTSNPNLYWYRQAAGRGLQLLFYSVGIGQISSEVPQNLSASRPQDRQFILSSKKLLLSDSGFYLCAWSPGSRENTQYFGPGTRLTVL.

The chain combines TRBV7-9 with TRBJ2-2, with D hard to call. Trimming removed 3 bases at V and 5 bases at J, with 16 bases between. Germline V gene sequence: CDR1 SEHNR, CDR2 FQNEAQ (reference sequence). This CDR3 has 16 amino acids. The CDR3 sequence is CASSLATTGPTGELFF. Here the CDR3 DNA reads TGTGCCAGCAGCTTGGCCACCACCGGGCCAACCGGGGAGCTGTTTTTT. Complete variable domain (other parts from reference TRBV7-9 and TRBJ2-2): DTGVSQNPRHKITKRGQNVTFRCDPISEHNRLYWYRQTLGQGPEFLTYFQNEAQLEKSRLLSDRFSAERPKGSFSTLEIQRTEQGDSAMYLCASSLATTGPTGELFFGEGSRLTVL.

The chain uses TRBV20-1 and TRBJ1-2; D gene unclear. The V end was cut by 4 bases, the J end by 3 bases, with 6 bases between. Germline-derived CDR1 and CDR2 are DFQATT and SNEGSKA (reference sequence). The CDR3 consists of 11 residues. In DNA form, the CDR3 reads TGCAGTGCTAAACAGCACTATGGCTACACCTTC. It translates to CSAKQHYGYTF.

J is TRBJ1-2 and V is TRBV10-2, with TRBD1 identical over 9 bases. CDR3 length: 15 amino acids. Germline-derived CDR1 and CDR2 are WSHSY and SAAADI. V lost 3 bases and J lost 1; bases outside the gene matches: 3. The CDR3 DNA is TGCGCCAGCAGTGATGGGACAGGGAATAACTATGGCTACACCTTC. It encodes CASSDGTGNNYGYTF.

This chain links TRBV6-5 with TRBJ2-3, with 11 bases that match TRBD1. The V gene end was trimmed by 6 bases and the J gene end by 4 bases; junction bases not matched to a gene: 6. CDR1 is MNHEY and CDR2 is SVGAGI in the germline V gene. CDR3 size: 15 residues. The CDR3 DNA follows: TGTGCCAGCAGACTTAGGACAGGGGGCGCAGATACGCAGTATTTT. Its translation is CASRLRTGGADTQYF.

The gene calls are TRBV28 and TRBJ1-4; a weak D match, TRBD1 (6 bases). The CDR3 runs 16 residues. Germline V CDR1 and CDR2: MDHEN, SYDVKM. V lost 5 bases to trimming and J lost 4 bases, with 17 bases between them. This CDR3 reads CASSARRGTGNEKLFF. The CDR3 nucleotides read TGTGCCAGCAGTGCCCGGAGGGGGACGGGTAATGAAAAACTGTTTTTT. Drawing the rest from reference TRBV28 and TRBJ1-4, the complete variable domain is DVKVTQSSRYLVKRTGEKVFLECVQDMDHENMFWYRQDPGLGLRLIYFSYDVKMKEKGDIPEGYSVSREKKERFSLILESASTNQTSMYLCASSARRGTGNEKLFFGSGTQLSVL.

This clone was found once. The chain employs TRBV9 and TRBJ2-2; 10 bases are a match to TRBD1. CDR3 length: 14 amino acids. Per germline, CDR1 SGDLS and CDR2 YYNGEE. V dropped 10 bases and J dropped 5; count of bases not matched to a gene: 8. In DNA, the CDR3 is TGTGCCGGAGGTCCGGGACAGGGGACCGGGGAGCTGTTTTTT. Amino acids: CAGGPGQGTGELFF. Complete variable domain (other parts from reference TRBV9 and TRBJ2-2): DSGVTQTPKHLITATGQRVTLRCSPRSGDLSVYWYQQSLDQGLQFLIQYYNGEERAKGNILERFSAQQFPDLHSELNLSSLELGDSALYFCAGGPGQGTGELFFGEGSRLTVL.

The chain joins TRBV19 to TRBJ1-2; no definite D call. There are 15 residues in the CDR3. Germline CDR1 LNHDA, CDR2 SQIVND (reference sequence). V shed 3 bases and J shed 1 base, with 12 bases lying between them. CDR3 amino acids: CASSMTPPNNYGYTF. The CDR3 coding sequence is TGTGCCAGTAGTATGACCCCCCCGAATAACTATGGCTACACCTTC.

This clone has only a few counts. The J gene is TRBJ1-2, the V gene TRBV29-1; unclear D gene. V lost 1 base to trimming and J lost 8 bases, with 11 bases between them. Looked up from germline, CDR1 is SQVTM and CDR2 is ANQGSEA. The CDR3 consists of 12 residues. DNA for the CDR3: TGCAGCGTTGAAGCAGGCAGTGGCGGCTACACCTTC. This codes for CSVEAGSGGYTF.

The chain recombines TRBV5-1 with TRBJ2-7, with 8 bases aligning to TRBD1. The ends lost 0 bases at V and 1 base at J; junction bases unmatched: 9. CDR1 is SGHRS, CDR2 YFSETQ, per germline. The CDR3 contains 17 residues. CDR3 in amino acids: CASSLGTWQGASYEQYF. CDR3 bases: TGCGCCAGCAGCTTGGGGACCTGGCAGGGGGCTTCCTACGAGCAGTACTTC.